This T cell receptor (beta chain) stems from a study of shared clonotypes between healthy human individuals. Study-level background: The donor group consisted of a couple of women and three men, aged 18 to 49. Researchers assigned three CD4 naive, three CD4 memory, two CD8 naive and one CD8 memory plate to each donor.

Libraries were prepared by immunoSEQ multiplex PCR; TCRdb keeps only in-frame clonotypes and omits some of them. The table shows 1.5 million to 2.5 million clones, with about 95% occurring only once. Naive CD8 populations comprised CD45RO-negative cells positively selected for CCR7, excluding terminally differentiated effector memory CD45RA+ cells. CDR3 length: 18 residues. The V and J ends lost 0 bases and 0 bases, in that order; junction bases with no gene match: 6. Germline V gene data show CDR1 as SGHTA and CDR2 as FQGNSA. The material sequenced was naive CD8+ T cells sorted from blood. The chain employs TRBV7-2 and TRBJ2-1; 9 nucleotides align to TRBD2. The sequence was collected from a man aged 18-30 years in good health. DNA for the CDR3: TGTGCCAGCAGCTTAGCCCCTACTAGCGGGTACTCCTACAATGAGCAGTTCTTC. It is translated as CASSLAPTSGYSYNEQFF. Combining the CDR3 with reference TRBV7-2 and TRBJ2-1 gives the whole variable domain GAGVSQSPSNKVTEKGKDVELRCDPISGHTALYWYRQSLGQGLEFLIYFQGNSAPDKSGLPSDRFSAERTGGSVSTLTIQRTQQEDSAVYLCASSLAPTSGYSYNEQFFGPGTRLTVL.